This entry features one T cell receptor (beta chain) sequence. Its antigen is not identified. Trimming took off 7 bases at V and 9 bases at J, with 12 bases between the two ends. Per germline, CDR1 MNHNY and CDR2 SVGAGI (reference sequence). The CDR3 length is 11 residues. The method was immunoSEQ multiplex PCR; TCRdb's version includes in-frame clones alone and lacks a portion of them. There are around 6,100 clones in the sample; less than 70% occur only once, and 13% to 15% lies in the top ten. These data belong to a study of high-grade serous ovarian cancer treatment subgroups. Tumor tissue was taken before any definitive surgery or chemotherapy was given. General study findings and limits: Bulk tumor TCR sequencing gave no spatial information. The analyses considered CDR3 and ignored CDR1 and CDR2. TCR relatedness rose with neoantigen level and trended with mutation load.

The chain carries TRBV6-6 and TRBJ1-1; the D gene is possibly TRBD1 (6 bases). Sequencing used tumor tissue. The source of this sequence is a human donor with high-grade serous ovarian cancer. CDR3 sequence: CASIMDSQAFF. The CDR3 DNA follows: TGTGCCAGCATTATGGACAGCCAAGCTTTCTTT.